The 28 T cell receptor beta chains reported below all come from one sample, sequenced in a study of a mutant IDH1 vaccine in newly diagnosed glioma. Here immunoSEQ multiplex PCR was the method, and the copy in TCRdb shows in-frame clones only, minus some. The sample yields approximately 35,000 clones, 80% to 95% seen once. The sample's time point: week 47, end of study. It was 300 ug of mutant IDH1 20-mer peptide that made up each vaccine dose, given with topical imiquimod. Their recognized antigens are unknown. The sequences come from PBMCs, collected from a glioma patient whose treatment included an IDH1 peptide vaccine. The receptor set was obtained from a woman in her thirties or forties with glioma.

Regarding this clone: At one boundary the junction diverges from the germline segment, which might be a read error. V and J are TRBV2 and TRBJ2-7; D uncertain. Germline V lookup: CDR1 SNHLY, CDR2 FYNNEI. This CDR3 has 12 amino acids. The CDR3 loop is CASREAPYEQYF. In DNA form, the CDR3 reads TGTGCCAGCAGGGAAGCCCCCTACGAGCAGTACTTC.

The gene calls are TRBV5-1 and TRBJ2-3; D gene unclear. The CDR3 length is 13 residues. Germline lookup yields CDR1 SGHRS and CDR2 YFSETQ. V lost 1 base, J lost 6 bases, and 9 bases lay in between. The CDR3 bases are TGCGCCAGCAGCTTGAACTCCCTCGATACGCAGTATTTT. Protein: CASSLNSLDTQYF.

The chain employs TRBV19 and TRBJ1-4; D unclear. The CDR3 is 13 residues long. Deletions cut 6 bases from V and 8 bases from J, with 13 bases between. Germline loops: CDR1 LNHDA, CDR2 SQIVND (reference sequence). The CDR3 sequence is CASRLTPEEKLFF. The CDR3 nucleotides read TGTGCCAGTAGATTAACGCCGGAGGAAAAACTGTTTTTT.

CDR3 protein: CASRQAGGTDTQYF. The CDR3 nucleotides are TGTGCCAGCAGACAAGCGGGGGGCACAGATACGCAGTATTTT. V gene TRBV7-2 combines with J gene TRBJ2-3; 8 nucleotides agree with TRBD2. This CDR3 spans 14 amino acids. Germline loops: CDR1 SGHTA, CDR2 FQGNSA. With V trimmed by 6 bases and J by 1 base, 3 bases remained unmatched.

The chain is built from TRBV30 and TRBJ2-7; D uncertain. Germline loops: CDR1 GTSNPN, CDR2 SVGIG (reference sequence). Between the trimmed V and J ends, which lost 0 bases and 6 bases, there was a span of 15 bases. This CDR3 spans 14 amino acids. The CDR3 nucleotides are TGTGCCTGGAGTGTACAGACTCCCCCTCGCGAGCAGTACTTC. Amino acids: CAWSVQTPPREQYF.

This rearrangement joins TRBV28 to TRBJ1-1; D gene unclear. The V end lost 6 bases, the J end lost 1 base, and 12 bases lay between the germline ends. The CDR3 spans 14 residues. The germline V gene has CDR1 MDHEN and CDR2 SYDVKM. This CDR3 is CASRPLRENTEAFF. The CDR3 nucleotides read TGTGCCAGCAGACCTCTGAGGGAGAACACTGAAGCTTTCTTT.

V usage is TRBV14 and J usage is TRBJ1-1, with 7 bases that match TRBD1. J was trimmed by 2 bases and V by 1 base; bases with no gene match: 13. Looked up from germline, CDR1 is SGHDN and CDR2 is FVKESK. The CDR3 is 18 amino acids. The chain's CDR3 is CASSQVPPWTGYNTEAFF. CDR3 nucleotides: TGTGCCAGCAGCCAAGTCCCCCCCTGGACAGGCTACAACACTGAAGCTTTCTTT.

This clone has only one observation. CDR3 loop: CASSFEGQGVNYGYTF. The CDR3 DNA reads as TGTGCCAGCAGCTTCGAAGGACAGGGGGTTAACTATGGCTACACCTTC. The rearrangement joins TRBV13 to TRBJ1-2, with 10 bases aligning to TRBD1. V lost 3 bases and J lost 1; bases outside the gene matches: 5. The CDR3 is made up of 16 amino acids. Germline-derived CDR1 and CDR2 are PRHDT and FYEKMQ (reference sequence).

CDR3 amino acids: CASNSGGQETQYF. The CDR3 DNA follows: TGTGCCAGCAATAGCGGGGGACAAGAGACCCAGTACTTC. The chain recombines TRBV7-2 with TRBJ2-5, with 9 bases lining up with TRBD2. With V trimmed by 7 bases and J by 2 bases, 2 bases remained unmatched. From germline, CDR1 is SGHTA and CDR2 FQGNSA. CDR3 length equals 13 residues.

In this sample, this clone turned up once. V usage is TRBV6-5 and J usage is TRBJ2-5; D unclear. The CDR3 extends over 16 amino acids. CDR1 MNHEY and CDR2 SVGAGI come from the germline V gene. V lost 2 bases and J lost 1, with 14 bases in between. CDR3 region: CASSYPLPQVQETQYF. The CDR3 DNA is TGTGCCAGCAGTTACCCACTGCCGCAAGTCCAAGAGACCCAGTACTTC.

The chain couples TRBV4-2 to TRBJ2-7; 8 bases are a match to TRBD1. CDR3 length: 15 amino acids. V was clipped by 0 bases and J by 1 base; unmatched bases: 2. Per germline, CDR1 LGHNA and CDR2 YNFKEQ. This CDR3 reads CASSQETGGSYEQYF. The CDR3 coding sequence is TGTGCCAGCAGCCAAGAAACAGGGGGGTCCTACGAGCAGTACTTC.

J is TRBJ1-3 and V is TRBV7-2, with TRBD1 as a possible D gene (6 bases). The CDR3 contains 14 residues. Germline assignment: CDR1 SGHTA and CDR2 FQGNSA. Trimming stripped 2 bases from V and 4 bases from J, with 9 bases between. CDR3 region: CASSLQQGGNTIYF. CDR3 nucleotide sequence: TGTGCCAGCAGCTTACAACAGGGAGGAAACACCATATATTTT. Based on the CDR3 plus reference TRBV7-2 and TRBJ1-3, the full variable domain is GAGVSQSPSNKVTEKGKDVELRCDPISGHTALYWYRQSLGQGLEFLIYFQGNSAPDKSGLPSDRFSAERTGGSVSTLTIQRTQQEDSAVYLCASSLQQGGNTIYFGEGSWLTVV.

This clone was detected once. The genes are TRBV27 and TRBJ1-6; possibly TRBD1 for D (6 bases). V was trimmed by 5 bases and J by 7 bases, leaving 12 bases between them. CDR1 and CDR2 from the germline V gene are MNHEY and SMNVEV (reference sequence). The CDR3 spans 14 residues. The CDR3 sequence: CASSQGLANSPLHF. Written as DNA, the CDR3 is TGTGCCAGCAGTCAGGGGCTGGCGAATTCACCCCTCCACTTT.

The rearrangement joins TRBV10-2 to TRBJ1-5; D is undetermined. Per germline, CDR1 WSHSY and CDR2 SAAADI. This CDR3 is built from 13 residues. The V end lost 0 bases, the J end lost 5 bases, and 5 bases lay between the germline ends. The CDR3 reads CASSESFDQPQHF. CDR3 DNA: TGCGCCAGCAGTGAGTCCTTCGATCAGCCCCAGCATTTT.

The chain has TRBV19 and TRBJ1-1, with unresolved D. This CDR3 comprises 13 residues. The V and J ends lost 5 bases and 2 bases respectively, with 9 bases between them. Germline loops: CDR1 LNHDA, CDR2 SQIVND (reference sequence). DNA for the CDR3: TGTGCCAGTAGTGCGGCCATAAACACTGAAGCTTTCTTT. Translating it yields CASSAAINTEAFF.

The chain uses TRBV30 and TRBJ1-1; D gene unclear. Trimming took 0 bases from V and 2 from J, leaving 7 bases between them. The CDR3 length is 13 residues. Germline lookup yields CDR1 GTSNPN and CDR2 SVGIG (reference sequence). Written as DNA, the CDR3 is TGTGCCTGGAGTGTCCAGACCAACACTGAAGCTTTCTTT. Protein sequence: CAWSVQTNTEAFF.

The chain recombines TRBV5-4 with TRBJ2-7; 7 nucleotides match TRBD1. Per the germline V gene, CDR1 is SGHNT and CDR2 is YYREEE (reference sequence). V gave up 4 bases and J gave up 0 bases; unmatched junction bases: 7. The CDR3 has 15 amino acids. The CDR3 here is CASSTAGTASYEQYF. The CDR3 DNA sequence: TGTGCCAGCAGCACTGCCGGGACAGCCTCCTACGAGCAGTACTTC.

This rearrangement joins TRBV7-2 to TRBJ1-2; weak D call: TRBD1 (6 bases). V lost 1 base and J lost 6, with 12 bases in between. Germline CDR1 reads SGHTA; CDR2 reads FQGNSA. The CDR3 sequence is 14 residues long. The CDR3 reads CASSLGGYRDGYTF. CDR3 nucleotide sequence: TGTGCCAGCAGCTTAGGGGGTTACAGGGATGGCTACACCTTC.

The chain is built from TRBV4-1 and TRBJ2-6, with 7 bases aligning to TRBD2. The CDR3 spans 19 residues. V lost 0 bases and J lost 0; bases outside the gene matches: 8. CDR1 is MGHRA and CDR2 is YSYEKL in the germline V gene. The CDR3 DNA follows: TGCGCCAGCAGCCAAGATTGGGGGGGAGGAGGCTCTGGGGCCAACGTCCTGACTTTC. Residues: CASSQDWGGGGSGANVLTF.

The rearrangement joins TRBV19 to TRBJ2-7; 7 positions agree with TRBD1. Trimming at V came to 0 bases and at J to 2 bases, leaving 13 bases not matched to a gene. The V gene's germline CDR1 is LNHDA and CDR2 SQIVND (reference sequence). This CDR3 has 18 amino acids. CDR3 DNA: TGTGCCAGTAGTATAGAAGGAGGAAGGGGGCGAGGACCCTACGAGCAGTACTTC. Protein product: CASSIEGGRGRGPYEQYF.

The genes are TRBV9 and TRBJ2-5; TRBD1 matches 11 bases. Germline V gene sequence: CDR1 SGDLS, CDR2 YYNGEE. The CDR3 length is 17 residues. Unmatched junction bases numbered 8, after V lost 3 bases and J lost 1 base. CDR3 sequence: CASSATGQGDLQETQYF. In DNA, the CDR3 is TGTGCCAGCAGCGCGACGGGACAGGGGGACCTCCAAGAGACCCAGTACTTC.

This chain links TRBV18 with TRBJ1-6; no clear D gene. The CDR3 is 16 residues long. V shed 2 bases and J shed 0 bases, with 8 bases lying between them. CDR1 KGHSH and CDR2 LQKENI come from the germline V gene. As DNA, the CDR3 is TGTGCCAGCTCACCAACCACTAGCTCCTATAATTCACCCCTCCACTTT. As protein: CASSPTTSSYNSPLHF. Full variable domain (outside the CDR3, taken from reference TRBV18 and TRBJ1-6): NAGVMQNPRHLVRRRGQEARLRCSPMKGHSHVYWYRQLPEEGLKFMVYLQKENIIDESGMPKERFSAEFPKEGPSILRIQQVVRGDSAAYFCASSPTTSSYNSPLHFGNGTRLTVT.

The chain couples TRBV5-6 to TRBJ2-2; 9 bases line up with TRBD2. The trim removed 0 bases at V and 2 bases at J, leaving 8 bases unmatched. Germline CDR1 reads SGHDT; CDR2 reads YYEEEE. This CDR3 comprises 18 residues. CDR3 region: CASSLGLAGRSNTGELFF. CDR3 DNA: TGTGCCAGCAGCTTGGGGCTAGCGGGGCGCTCTAACACCGGGGAGCTGTTTTTT.

This clone showed up just a few times. The chain combines TRBV6-5 with TRBJ1-1, with no clear D. V dropped 2 bases and J dropped 2 bases, with 9 bases sitting between them. The CDR3 runs 14 residues. The germline gives CDR1 MNHEY, CDR2 SVGAGI. The CDR3 DNA sequence: TGTGCCAGCAGTTACGACCGCCGTAACACTGAAGCTTTCTTT. Its translation is CASSYDRRNTEAFF.

The chain is built from TRBV18 and TRBJ1-4; possible D gene TRBD1, 5 bases. Trimming left V 1 base short and J 6 bases short, with 18 bases between. Germline lookup yields CDR1 KGHSH and CDR2 LQKENI. This CDR3 region has 17 residues. CDR3: CASSPRVTGALDEKLFF. The CDR3 region has the DNA TGTGCCAGCTCACCACGAGTGACCGGGGCCCTTGATGAAAAACTGTTTTTT.

The chain joins TRBV5-1 to TRBJ2-1; 9 bases line up with TRBD1. The CDR3 length is 15 residues. CDR1 and CDR2 (germline): SGHRS, YFSETQ. The ends lost 3 bases at V and 4 bases at J; junction bases unmatched: 5. This CDR3 is CASSSSGTGYNEQFF. The CDR3 nucleotides read TGCGCCAGCAGCTCGAGTGGGACAGGGTACAATGAGCAGTTCTTC.

The chain uses TRBV18 and TRBJ2-7; maybe TRBD1 (5 bases). The CDR3 runs to 12 residues. The germline CDR1 and CDR2 sequences are KGHSH and LQKENI. V was clipped by 2 bases and J by 5 bases, with 7 bases between them. The CDR3 protein is CASSPARDEQYF. The DNA for the CDR3 is TGTGCCAGCTCACCAGCCAGGGACGAGCAGTACTTC.

This clone was counted a single time. CDR3 sequence (DNA): TGTGCCAGCAGCCGCCGGAGAGGGCCCGGGGAAGAGACCCAGTACTTC. Translating it yields CASSRRRGPGEETQYF. The V gene is TRBV4-2, the J gene TRBJ2-5; possibly TRBD2 for D (5 bases). This CDR3 comprises 16 residues. Germline CDR1 LGHNA, CDR2 YNFKEQ. Deletions cut 4 bases from V and 3 bases from J, with 18 bases between.